The clone carrying this T cell receptor beta chain showed up just a few times. The data originate from a study of T-cell reconstitution after alpha-beta-depleted transplantation in children. Trimming removed 0 bases at V and 8 bases at J, with 5 bases between. From germline, CDR1 is ENHRY and CDR2 SYGVKD. The CDR3 spans 12 residues. Construction of the TCRbeta library involved unique molecular identifiers. TCRdb passed the PCR reads through MiXCR, listing each CDR3 protein once. Of some 200,000 distinct CDR3 sequences detected, more than 14% appear once; the ten largest clones hold under 15%. This chain links TRBV10-3 with TRBJ2-1, with D unresolved. The clonotype comes from a human donor who donated a stem cell graft to a child with acute lymphoblastic leukemia. The material sequenced was PBMCs from the stem cell graft donor, taken from the stem cell graft. This CDR3 reads CAISESTDEQFF. CDR3 nucleotide sequence: TGTGCCATCAGTGAGTCGACCGATGAGCAGTTCTTC.